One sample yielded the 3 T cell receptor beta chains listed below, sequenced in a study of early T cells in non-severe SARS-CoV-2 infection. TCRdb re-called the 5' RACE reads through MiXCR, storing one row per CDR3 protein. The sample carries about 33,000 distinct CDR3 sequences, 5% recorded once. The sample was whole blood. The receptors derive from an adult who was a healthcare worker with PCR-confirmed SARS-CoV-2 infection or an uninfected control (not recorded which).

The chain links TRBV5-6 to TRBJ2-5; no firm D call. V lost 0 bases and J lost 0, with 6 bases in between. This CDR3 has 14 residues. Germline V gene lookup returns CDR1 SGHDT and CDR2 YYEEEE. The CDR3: CASSLGMYQETQYF. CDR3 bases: TGTGCCAGCAGCTTGGGAATGTACCAAGAGACCCAGTACTTC.

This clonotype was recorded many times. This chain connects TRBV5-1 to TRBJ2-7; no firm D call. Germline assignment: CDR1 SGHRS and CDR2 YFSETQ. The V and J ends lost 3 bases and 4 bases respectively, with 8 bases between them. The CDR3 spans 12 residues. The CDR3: CASSWTVYEQYF. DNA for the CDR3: TGCGCCAGCAGCTGGACGGTTTACGAGCAGTACTTC.

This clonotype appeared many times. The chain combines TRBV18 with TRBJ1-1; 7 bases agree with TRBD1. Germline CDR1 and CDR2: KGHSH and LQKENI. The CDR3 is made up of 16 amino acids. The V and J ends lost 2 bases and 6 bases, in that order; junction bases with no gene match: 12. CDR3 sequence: CASSPLTPGQMAEAFF. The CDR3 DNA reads TGTGCCAGCTCACCATTAACACCGGGACAGATGGCTGAAGCTTTCTTT. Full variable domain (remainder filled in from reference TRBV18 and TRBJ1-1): NAGVMQNPRHLVRRRGQEARLRCSPMKGHSHVYWYRQLPEEGLKFMVYLQKENIIDESGMPKERFSAEFPKEGPSILRIQQVVRGDSAAYFCASSPLTPGQMAEAFFGQGTRLTVV.